This T cell receptor (beta chain) was recovered during a study of CD8+ T cells in alopecia areata. The overall study: Female C3H/HeJ mice aged roughly 6-11 weeks received skin from spontaneously alopecic C3H/HeJ graft donors aged roughly 6-12 months. Study results and limitations: In lesional scalp, particularly from alopecia totalis/universalis, clonality was higher than in normal scalp. Mouse data revealed clearer TCR sharing than patient data did, a gap possibly tied to HLA. Resident alphabeta T cells of normal skin are also sequenced in scalp samples.

As concerns this clone: What it recognizes is unknown. The gene names here belong to mouse. The read gets to within 4 residues of the CDR3 end, and the germline J gene fills in the rest.

CD4, CD8alpha, NKG2D, NKG2ACE and other markers were used to sort pooled cutaneous lymph node cells. Extracted from the samples, RNA was reverse transcribed into cDNA to serve as the sequencing template. The method was immunoSEQ multiplex PCR; TCRdb's version includes in-frame clones alone and lacks a portion of them. In total the sample includes about 270,000 clones, none of them seen once. The length of the CDR3 is 15 residues. Germline lookup yields CDR1 NNHNN and CDR2 SYGAGS (reference sequence). Input material: CD4+ T cells sorted from a lymph node. The J gene is TRBJ2-4, the V gene TRBV13-2; 9 bases line up with TRBD1. The clonotype comes from a C3H/HeJ mouse with alopecia areata. The MHC haplotype recorded for the strain is H2-k. The chain's CDR3 is CASGKPGQGGNTLYF. The CDR3 bases that were read are TGTGCCAGCGGGAAACCGGGACAGGGCGGGAAC.